This T cell receptor (beta chain) was found in a study of radiation and T cells in renal cell carcinoma. Study details: Nephrectomy followed 15 Gy stereotactic body radiation by 4 weeks.

Study-wide findings and caveats: From baseline, blood top tumor clonotypes peaked at 2 weeks post-radiation.

The ends lost 2 bases at V and 6 bases at J; junction bases unmatched: 6. This CDR3 contains 15 residues. The germline gives CDR1 KGHSH, CDR2 LQKENI. As regards this clone: As yet, its antigen is unknown.

Indicated time point: baseline pretreatment blood. Treatment of the sample: 15 Gy SBRT to primary tumor, nephrectomy 4 weeks later. After SBRT, blood was collected at 2 and 4 weeks, plus baseline. The method was immunoSEQ multiplex PCR; TCRdb's version includes in-frame clones alone and lacks a portion of them. The table has roughly 120,000 clones, around 83% seen once. The source material was blood, sampled from a patient whose treatment included radiotherapy and nephrectomy. The chain couples TRBV18 to TRBJ2-3; 9 bases line up with TRBD1. This clonotype originated in a woman aged 55-70 years with renal cell carcinoma. CDR3 DNA sequence: TGTGCCAGCTCACCAAGGGACAGGGTAGGGGATACGCAGTATTTT. This gives the protein CASSPRDRVGDTQYF.